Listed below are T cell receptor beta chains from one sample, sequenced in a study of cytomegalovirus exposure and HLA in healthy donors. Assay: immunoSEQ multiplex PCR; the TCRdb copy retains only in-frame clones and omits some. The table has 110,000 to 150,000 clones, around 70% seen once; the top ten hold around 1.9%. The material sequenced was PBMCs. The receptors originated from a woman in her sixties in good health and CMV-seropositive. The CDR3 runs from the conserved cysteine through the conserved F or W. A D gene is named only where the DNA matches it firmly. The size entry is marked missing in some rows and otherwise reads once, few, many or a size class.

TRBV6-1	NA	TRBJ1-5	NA	CASSESGINQPQHF	TGTGCCAGCAGTGAATCGGGAATCAATCAGCCCCAGCATTTT
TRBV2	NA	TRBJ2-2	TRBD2	CASRGTSANTGELFF	TGTGCCAGCAGGGGGACTAGCGCGAACACCGGGGAGCTGTTTTTT
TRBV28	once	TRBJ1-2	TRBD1	CAISRRDSGYTF	TGTGCCATAAGCCGGCGGGACAGCGGCTACACCTTC
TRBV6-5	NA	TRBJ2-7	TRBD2	CASSPGTRNEQYF	TGTGCCAGCAGTCCCGGGACTAGAAACGAGCAGTATTTC
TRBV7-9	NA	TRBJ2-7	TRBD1	CASSSGQGRYEQYF	TGTGCCAGCAGCTCCGGACAGGGGCGCTACGAGCAGTACTTC
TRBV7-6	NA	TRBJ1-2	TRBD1	CASSLARTGNYGYTF	TGTGCCAGCAGCTTGGCGAGGACAGGAAACTATGGCTACACCTTC
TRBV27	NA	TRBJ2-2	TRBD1	CASSTTVQGQGGTAGELFF	TGTGCCAGCAGCACGACAGTACAGGGACAGGGAGGGACGGCCGGGGAGCTGTTTTTT
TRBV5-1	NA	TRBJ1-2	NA	CASSTGSSSRGYTF	TGCGCCAGCAGCACGGGATCCTCCTCTAGGGGCTACACCTTC
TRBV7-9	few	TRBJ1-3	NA	CASSAGGVGNTIYF	TGTGCCAGCAGCGCCGGAGGGGTCGGAAACACCATATATTTT
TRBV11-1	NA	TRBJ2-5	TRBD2	CASSLDGIAGQETQYF	TGTGCCAGCAGCTTAGATGGGATAGCGGGCCAAGAGACCCAGTACTTC
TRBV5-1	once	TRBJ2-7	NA	CASSTGQTTYEQYF	TGCGCCAGCAGCACCGGACAGACCACCTACGAGCAGTACTTC
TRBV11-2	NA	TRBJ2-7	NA	CASSLGPTMEQYF	TGTGCCAGCAGCTTAGGACCGACAATGGAGCAGTACTTC
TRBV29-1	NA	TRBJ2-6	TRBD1	CSVGTGEGANVLTF	TGCAGCGTTGGAACAGGGGAAGGGGCCAACGTCCTGACTTTC
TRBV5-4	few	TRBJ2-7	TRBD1	CASSLGQGSGKQYF	TGTGCCAGCAGCTTGGGACAGGGCTCTGGGAAGCAGTACTTC
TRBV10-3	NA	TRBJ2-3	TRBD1	CAINLGQGAGTDTQYF	TGTGCCATCAACCTGGGACAGGGAGCGGGGACAGATACGCAGTATTTT
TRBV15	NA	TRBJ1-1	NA	CATSRLEPGAFF	TGTGCCACCAGCAGACTCGAACCCGGAGCTTTCTTT
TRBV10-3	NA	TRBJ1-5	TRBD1	CAISGSGTGNQPQHF	TGTGCCATCAGTGGGTCCGGGACAGGCAATCAGCCCCAGCATTTT
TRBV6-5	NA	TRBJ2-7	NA	CASSQRGRDEQYF	TGTGCCAGCAGTCAAAGGGGCAGGGACGAGCAGTACTTC
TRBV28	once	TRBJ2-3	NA	CASSLRNSDTQYF	TGTGCCAGCAGTTTACGAAACTCAGATACGCAGTATTTT
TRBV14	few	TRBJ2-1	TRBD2	CASSLLAASGVYNEQFF	TGTGCCAGCAGCCTCCTTGCGGCTAGCGGGGTGTACAATGAGCAGTTCTTC
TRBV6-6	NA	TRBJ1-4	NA	CASSGTGQNEKLFF	TGTGCCAGCAGTGGAACTGGGCAGAATGAAAAACTGTTTTTT
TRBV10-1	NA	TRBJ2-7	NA	CASSEVSGGEQYF	TGCGCCAGCAGTGAGGTATCCGGGGGAGAGCAGTACTTC
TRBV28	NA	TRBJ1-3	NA	CASTPGHLSGNTIYF	TGTGCCAGCACTCCGGGACACCTCTCTGGAAACACCATATATTTT
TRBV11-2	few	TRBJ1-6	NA	CASSQTIALHF	TGTGCCAGCAGCCAAACAATCGCCCTCCACTTT
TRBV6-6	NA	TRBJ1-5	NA	CASSTLPGLMDQPQHF	TGTGCCAGCAGCACACTTCCGGGACTAATGGATCAGCCCCAGCATTTT
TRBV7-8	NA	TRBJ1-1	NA	CASSLVNRRGNTEAFF	TGTGCCAGCAGCTTAGTGAACAGAAGGGGGAACACTGAAGCTTTCTTT
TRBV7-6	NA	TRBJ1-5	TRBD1	CASSTGGEGQPQHF	TGTGCCAGCAGCACAGGGGGCGAGGGTCAGCCCCAGCATTTT
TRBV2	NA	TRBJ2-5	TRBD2	CASSRGLAKETQYF	TGTGCCAGCAGTCGAGGACTAGCAAAAGAGACCCAGTACTTC
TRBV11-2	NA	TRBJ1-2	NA	CASSSTRQGYTF	TGTGCCAGCAGCTCGACCCGACAGGGCTACACCTTC
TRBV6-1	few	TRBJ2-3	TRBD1	CASSEDLTGGADTQYF	TGTGCCAGCAGTGAAGATCTGACAGGGGGGGCAGATACGCAGTATTTT
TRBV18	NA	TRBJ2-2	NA	CASSAGNTGELFF	TGTGCCAGCTCGGCGGGGAACACCGGGGAGCTGTTTTTT
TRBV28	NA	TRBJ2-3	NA	CASSFRQASDTQYF	TGTGCCAGCAGTTTTCGACAGGCATCAGATACGCAGTATTTT
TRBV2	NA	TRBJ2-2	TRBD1	CASSPQGSGELFF	TGTGCCAGCAGCCCACAGGGGTCTGGGGAGCTGTTTTTT
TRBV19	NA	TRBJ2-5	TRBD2	CASTAGGRETQYF	TGTGCCAGTACAGCGGGAGGGAGAGAGACCCAGTACTTC
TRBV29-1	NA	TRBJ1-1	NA	CSVENLSEAFF	TGCAGCGTTGAAAATCTATCAGAAGCTTTCTTT
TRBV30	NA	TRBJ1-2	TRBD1	CAWSNLGTGYGYTF	TGTGCCTGGTCAAATCTCGGGACAGGCTATGGCTACACCTTC
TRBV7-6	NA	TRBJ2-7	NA	CASSFSTGTYEQYF	TGTGCCAGCAGCTTTTCGACGGGTACCTACGAGCAGTACTTC
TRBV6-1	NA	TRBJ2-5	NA	CASSESQARGETQYF	TGTGCCAGCAGTGAATCGCAGGCCCGGGGAGAGACCCAGTACTTC
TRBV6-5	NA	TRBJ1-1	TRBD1	CASSWDRTTEAFF	TGTGCCAGCAGCTGGGACAGAACCACTGAAGCTTTCTTT
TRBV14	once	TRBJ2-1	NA	CASSQQITAYNEQFF	TGTGCCAGCAGCCAGCAAATAACGGCCTACAATGAGCAGTTCTTC
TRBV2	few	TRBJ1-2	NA	CASSVGAANYGYTF	TGTGCCAGCAGTGTGGGGGCAGCTAACTATGGCTACACCTTC
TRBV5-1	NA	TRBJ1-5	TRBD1	CASRDSDNQPQHF	TGCGCCAGCCGGGACAGCGACAATCAGCCCCAGCATTTT
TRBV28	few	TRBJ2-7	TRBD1	CASSFLSDRGYTYEQYF	TGTGCCAGCAGTTTTCTTTCCGACAGGGGGTACACCTACGAGCAGTACTTC
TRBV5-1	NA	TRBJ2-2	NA	CASSLGALNTGELFF	TGCGCCAGCAGCTTGGGTGCGCTGAACACCGGGGAGCTGTTTTTT
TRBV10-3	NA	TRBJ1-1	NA	CAISEAENTEAFF	TGTGCCATCAGTGAGGCGGAAAACACTGAAGCTTTCTTT
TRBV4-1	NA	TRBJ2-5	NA	CASSQDRGVRETQYF	TGCGCCAGCAGCCAAGACAGGGGTGTACGAGAGACCCAGTACTTC
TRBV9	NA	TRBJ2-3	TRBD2	CASSKAGGYGTDTQYF	TGTGCCAGCAGCAAAGCGGGAGGATACGGCACAGATACGCAGTATTTT
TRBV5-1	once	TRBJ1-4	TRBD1	CASSLGQGPTNEKLFF	TGCGCCAGCAGCTTGGGACAGGGGCCAACTAATGAAAAACTGTTTTTT
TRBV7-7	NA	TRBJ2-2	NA	CASSLGQGELFF	TGTGCTAGCAGCTTAGGGCAGGGGGAGCTGTTTTTT
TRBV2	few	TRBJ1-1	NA	CASRMRRGGARNTEAFF	TGTGCCAGCCGGATGAGAAGGGGGGGCGCCAGAAACACTGAAGCTTTCTTT
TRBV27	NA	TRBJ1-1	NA	CASSSSGNTEAFF	TGTGCCAGCAGTTCCTCCGGGAACACTGAAGCTTTCTTT